The 5 T cell receptor beta chains reported below all come from one sample, sequenced in a study of CD8+CD57+ T cells in acquired aplastic anemia. The study profiled TCR beta VDJ and CDR3 using genomic DNA as template. TCRdb re-called the reads with MiXCR, one entry per CDR3 protein. The table includes 100,000 to 150,000 distinct CDR3 sequences, 58% detected once. An expansion of CD8+CD57+ cells by flow cytometry had been shown in patients chosen for sequencing. The sequenced sample consisted of sorted CD4+, CD8+, or CD8+CD57+ T cells (not recorded which) from PBMCs. The receptors shown here come from a human donor with aplastic anemia.

As DNA, the CDR3 is TGTGCCAGCAGCTCCCGGGACAGGCCCACAGATACGCAGTATTTT. This encodes CASSSRDRPTDTQYF. V and J are TRBV7-9 and TRBJ2-3, with 8 positions matching TRBD1. V lost 4 bases, J lost 2 bases, and 5 bases stayed unmatched. The CDR3 loop spans 15 amino acids. Germline V gives CDR1 SEHNR, CDR2 FQNEAQ (reference sequence).

There are a few counts of this clonotype. V gene TRBV15 combines with J gene TRBJ2-3, with 8 bases matching TRBD1. The CDR3 has 14 residues. Trimming took 0 bases from V and 9 from J; bases not matched to a gene: 5. Germline V gene data show CDR1 as LNHNV and CDR2 as YYDKDF (reference sequence). The CDR3: CATSRDTTGATQYF. The CDR3, as DNA: TGTGCCACCAGCAGAGATACGACAGGGGCGACGCAGTATTTT.

The genes are TRBV19 and TRBJ1-2; maybe TRBD1 (5 bases). Trimming stripped 1 base from V and 4 bases from J, with 10 bases between. This CDR3 region has 14 residues. From germline, CDR1 is LNHDA and CDR2 SQIVND (reference sequence). The CDR3 region has the DNA TGTGCCAGTAGTATAGGAGGGGCAGCCTATGGCTACACCTTC. It codes for CASSIGGAAYGYTF.

This chain connects TRBV10-3 to TRBJ2-3, with 7 bases lining up with TRBD1. V shed 3 bases, J shed 3 bases, and the junction held 12 bases outside the gene matches. The germline V gene encodes CDR1 ENHRY and CDR2 SYGVKD. This CDR3 contains 17 residues. The CDR3: CAISDGVGQLLTDTQYF. The CDR3 nucleotides read TGTGCCATCAGTGATGGTGTGGGACAGCTCCTTACAGATACGCAGTATTTT.

The gene calls are TRBV7-9 and TRBJ2-1; TRBD2 matches at 8 bases. The V gene end was trimmed by 5 bases and the J gene end by 13 bases; junction bases not matched to a gene: 4. The CDR3 is 11 amino acids. Germline assignment: CDR1 SEHNR and CDR2 FQNEAQ (reference sequence). CDR3 sequence: CASSPGTSQFF. The CDR3 region has the DNA TGTGCCAGCAGCCCCGGGACTAGTCAGTTCTTC.